The following is a TCR beta chain sequence with its context. Its antigen is still unknown. The CDR3 covers 14 residues. Trimming removed 5 bases at V and 1 base at J, with 11 bases between. Germline V lookup: CDR1 SGHRS, CDR2 YFSETQ. This specimen belongs to a study of T cell responses to AZD1222 COVID-19 vaccine. Clones were sequenced by immunoSEQ multiplex PCR, and TCRdb holds only the in-frame ones, with some missing. The sample lists under 200,000 clones; 85% to 95% were seen once. Notes on the study in general: Sampled repertoires all dated from after the peak T cell response.

This chain links TRBV5-1 with TRBJ2-3; the D gene is possibly TRBD2 (5 bases). The sequences come from peripheral blood, collected on day 0 of AZD1222 vaccination. This TCR was recovered from an adult in good health. The CDR3 protein is CASRMEARTDTQYF. The CDR3 DNA sequence: TGCGCCAGCAGGATGGAGGCTCGCACAGATACGCAGTATTTT.